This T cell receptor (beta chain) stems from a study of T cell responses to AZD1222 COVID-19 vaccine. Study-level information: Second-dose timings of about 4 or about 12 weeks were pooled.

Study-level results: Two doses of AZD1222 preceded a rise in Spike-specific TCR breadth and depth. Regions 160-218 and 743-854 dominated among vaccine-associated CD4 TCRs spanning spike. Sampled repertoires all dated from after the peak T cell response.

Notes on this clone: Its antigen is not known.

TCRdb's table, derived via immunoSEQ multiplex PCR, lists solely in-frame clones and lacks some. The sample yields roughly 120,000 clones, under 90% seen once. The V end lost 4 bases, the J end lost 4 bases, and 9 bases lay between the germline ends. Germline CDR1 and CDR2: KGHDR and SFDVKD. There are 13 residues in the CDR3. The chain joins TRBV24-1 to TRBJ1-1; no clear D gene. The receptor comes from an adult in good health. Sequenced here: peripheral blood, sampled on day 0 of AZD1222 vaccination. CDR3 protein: CATSDPYGTEAFF. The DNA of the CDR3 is TGTGCCACCAGTGACCCCTATGGCACTGAAGCTTTCTTT.